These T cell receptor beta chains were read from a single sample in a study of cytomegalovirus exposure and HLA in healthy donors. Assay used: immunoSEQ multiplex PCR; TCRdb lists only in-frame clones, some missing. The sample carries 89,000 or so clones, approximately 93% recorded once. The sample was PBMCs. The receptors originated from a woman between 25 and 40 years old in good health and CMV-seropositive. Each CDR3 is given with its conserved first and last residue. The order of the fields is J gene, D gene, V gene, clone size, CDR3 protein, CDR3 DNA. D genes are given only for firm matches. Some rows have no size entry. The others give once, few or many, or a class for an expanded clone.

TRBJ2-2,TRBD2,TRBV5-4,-,CAGSSRREVSAGELFF,TGTGCCGGCAGCTCCAGGCGGGAGGTTTCGGCCGGGGAGCTGTTTTTT
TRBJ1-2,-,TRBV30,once,CASTQTGFTEGYTF,TGTGCCTCTACGCAGACAGGTTTTACGGAGGGCTACACCTTC
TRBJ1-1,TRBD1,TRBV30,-,CAWRVDRKAFF,TGTGCCTGGAGGGTGGACAGGAAAGCTTTCTTT
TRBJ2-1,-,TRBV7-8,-,CASSPPGSRPLYNEQFF,TGTGCCAGCAGCCCCCCCGGGAGTAGGCCCCTATACAATGAGCAGTTCTTC
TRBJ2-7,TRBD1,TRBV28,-,CASSPQGQGAREYF,TGTGCCAGCAGCCCCCAAGGACAGGGGGCGCGGGAGTACTTC
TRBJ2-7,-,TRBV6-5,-,CASSTSPYEQYF,TGTGCCAGCAGTACTAGCCCGTACGAGCAGTACTTC
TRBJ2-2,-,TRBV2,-,CASSDRGQQNTGELFF,TGTGCCAGCAGTGACAGAGGACAGCAAAACACCGGGGAGCTGTTTTTT
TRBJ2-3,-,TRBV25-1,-,CASSDRTDTQYF,TGTGCCAGCAGTGACAGGACAGATACGCAGTATTTT
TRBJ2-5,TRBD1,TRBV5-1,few,CASSLDRGKTQYF,TGCGCCAGCAGCTTGGACAGGGGCAAGACCCAGTACTTC
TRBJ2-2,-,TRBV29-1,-,CSVGSATGELFF,TGCAGCGTTGGCAGCGCCACCGGGGAGCTGTTTTTT
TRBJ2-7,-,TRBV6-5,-,CASSPLALSSYEQYF,TGTGCCAGCAGCCCTCTAGCCCTAAGCTCCTACGAGCAGTACTTC
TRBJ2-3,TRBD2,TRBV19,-,CASSTGSGDSTDTQYF,TGTGCCAGTAGTACGGGTAGCGGGGACAGCACAGATACGCAGTATTTT
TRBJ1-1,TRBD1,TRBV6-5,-,CASSTGGAFAEAFF,TGTGCCAGCAGCACAGGGGGGGCTTTTGCTGAAGCTTTCTTT
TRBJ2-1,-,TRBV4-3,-,CASSQDFGGSGEQFF,TGCGCCAGCAGCCAAGATTTCGGTGGTTCCGGTGAGCAGTTCTTC
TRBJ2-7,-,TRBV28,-,CASSRYDRRAPYEQYF,TGTGCCAGCAGTCGGTATGACAGGAGAGCCCCCTACGAGCAGTACTTC
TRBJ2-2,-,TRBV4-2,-,CASSQEDTRSISPGELFF,TGTGCCAGCAGCCAAGAAGATACTAGGAGCATTAGTCCCGGGGAGCTGTTTTTT
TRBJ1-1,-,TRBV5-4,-,CASSLVPPGEAFF,TGTGCCAGCAGCTTGGTTCCCCCAGGGGAAGCTTTCTTT
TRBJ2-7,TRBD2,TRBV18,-,CASSATGTSGSASYEQYF,TGTGCCAGCTCAGCAACCGGGACTAGCGGGAGCGCGTCCTACGAGCAGTACTTC
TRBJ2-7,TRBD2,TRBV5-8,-,CASSLVVGLAVSYEQYF,TGTGCCAGCAGCTTGGTAGTTGGCCTAGCGGTTTCCTACGAGCAGTACTTC
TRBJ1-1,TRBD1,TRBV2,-,CASGQGVWGTEAFF,TGTGCCAGCGGACAGGGGGTATGGGGCACTGAAGCTTTCTTT
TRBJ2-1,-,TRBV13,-,CASSLRVGGPRRSYNEQFF,TGTGCCAGCAGCTTACGGGTCGGAGGGCCTCGTCGATCCTACAATGAGCAGTTCTTC
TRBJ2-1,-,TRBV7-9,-,CASSSALLARAKQFF,TGTGCCAGCAGCAGTGCGTTACTAGCCCGAGCAAAGCAGTTCTTC
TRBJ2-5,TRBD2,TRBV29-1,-,CSGGGAGVGETQYF,TGCAGCGGTGGTGGTGCGGGAGTCGGGGAGACCCAGTACTTC
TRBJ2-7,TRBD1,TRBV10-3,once,CAISGLNRDRFF,TGTGCCATCAGTGGGTTAAACCGGGACAGGTTCTTC
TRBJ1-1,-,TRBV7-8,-,CASSNRLLNTEAFF,TGTGCCAGCAGCAACAGGCTATTGAACACTGAAGCTTTCTTT
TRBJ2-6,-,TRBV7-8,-,CASSLVRRGSGANVLTF,TGTGCCAGCAGCTTAGTTAGGCGGGGCTCTGGGGCCAACGTCCTGACTTTC
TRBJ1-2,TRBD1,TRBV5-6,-,CASSTTRDRAVYYGYTF,TGTGCCAGCAGCACAACACGGGACAGGGCGGTTTACTATGGCTACACCTTC
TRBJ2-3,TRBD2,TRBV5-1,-,CASSRLLAGVGDTQYF,TGCGCCAGCAGTCGTCTACTAGCGGGAGTCGGAGATACGCAGTATTTT
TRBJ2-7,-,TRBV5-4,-,CASSLGLVGDEQYF,TGTGCCAGCAGCTTGGGACTAGTGGGAGACGAGCAGTACTTC
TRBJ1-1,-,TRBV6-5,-,CASSSRGPPNTEAFF,TGTGCCAGCAGTTCCAGGGGCCCGCCGAACACTGAAGCTTTCTTT
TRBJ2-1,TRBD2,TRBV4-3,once,CASSQEGGGLAGPSYNEQFF,TGCGCCAGCAGCCAAGAAGGGGGGGGACTAGCGGGACCCTCCTACAATGAGCAGTTCTTC